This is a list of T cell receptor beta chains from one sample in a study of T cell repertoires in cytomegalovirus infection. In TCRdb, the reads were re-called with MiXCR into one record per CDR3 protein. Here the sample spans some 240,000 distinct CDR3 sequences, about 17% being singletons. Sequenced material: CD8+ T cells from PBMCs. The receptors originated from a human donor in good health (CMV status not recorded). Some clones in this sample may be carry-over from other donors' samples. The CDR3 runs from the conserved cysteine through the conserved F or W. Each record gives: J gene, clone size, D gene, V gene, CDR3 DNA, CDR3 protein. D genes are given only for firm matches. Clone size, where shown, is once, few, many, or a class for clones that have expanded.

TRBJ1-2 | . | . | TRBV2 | TGTGCCAGCAGTGTAGGGGCCCTTGGCTACACCTTC | CASSVGALGYTF
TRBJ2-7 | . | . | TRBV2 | TGTGCCAGCAGTGCTTTCAGGGAGACCTACGAGCAGTACTTC | CASSAFRETYEQYF
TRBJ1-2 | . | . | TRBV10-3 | TGTGCCATCAGATCACCGGGCTGGGGGGGCGACGAGGGCTACACCTTC | CAIRSPGWGGDEGYTF
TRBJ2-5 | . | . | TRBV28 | TGTGCCAGCAGTTCTCCACGAACCGACAGGCAAGAGACCCAGTACTTC | CASSSPRTDRQETQYF
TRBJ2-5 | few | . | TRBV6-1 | TGTGCCAGCAGCTACCTACCGTCTGGGCAAGAGACCCAGTACTTC | CASSYLPSGQETQYF
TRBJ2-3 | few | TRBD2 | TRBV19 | TGTGCCAGTAGTGCCCGTGGCGGGGGGGCCGGGGCAGATACGCAGTATTTT | CASSARGGGAGADTQYF
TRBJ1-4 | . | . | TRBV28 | TGTGCCAGCAAAGGCGGACGGGAAAAACTGTTTTTT | CASKGGREKLFF
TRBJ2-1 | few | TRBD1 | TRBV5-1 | TGCGCCAGCAGCTTTGGGGACAGACCCTACAATGAGCAGTTCTTC | CASSFGDRPYNEQFF
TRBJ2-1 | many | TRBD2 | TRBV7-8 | TGTGCCAGCAGCTTATGGATCGCGGGGGTCTCCTACAATGAGCAGTTCTTC | CASSLWIAGVSYNEQFF
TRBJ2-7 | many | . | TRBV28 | TGTGCCAGCAGTCCGAGCGGGACACCCATATCCTACGAGCAGTACTTC | CASSPSGTPISYEQYF
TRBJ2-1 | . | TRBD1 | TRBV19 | TGTGCCAGTAGCGACTGGACAGGGGACAATGAGCAGTTCTTC | CASSDWTGDNEQFF
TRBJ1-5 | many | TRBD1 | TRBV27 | TGTGCCAGCAGTTTTGGCAGGGGGACTCAGCCCCAGCATTTT | CASSFGRGTQPQHF
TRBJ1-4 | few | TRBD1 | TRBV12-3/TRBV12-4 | TGTGCCAGCAGTCTACCGGGGGACAGAAATGAAAAACTGTTTTTT | CASSLPGDRNEKLFF
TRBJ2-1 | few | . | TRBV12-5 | TGTGCTAGTGGTTATAGCTACAATGAGCAGTTCTTC | CASGYSYNEQFF
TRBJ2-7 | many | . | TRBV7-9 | TGTGCCAGCAGCTTCGGCAGGTGGGAGTACTTC | CASSFGRWEYF
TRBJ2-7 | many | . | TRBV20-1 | TGCAGTGCTAGAGATGTGCAGCGGGCTACCTACGAGCAGTACTTC | CSARDVQRATYEQYF
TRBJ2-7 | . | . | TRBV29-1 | TGCAGCGTTGAAGAGGACAGTCGTTACGAGCAGTACTTC | CSVEEDSRYEQYF
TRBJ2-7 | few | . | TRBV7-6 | TGTGCCAGCAGCACAGGAGGACAGACCTACGAGCAGTACTTC | CASSTGGQTYEQYF
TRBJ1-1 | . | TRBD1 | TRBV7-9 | TGTGCCAGCAGCCACCCCGGACAGGGAATGTACACTGAAGCTTTCTTT | CASSHPGQGMYTEAFF
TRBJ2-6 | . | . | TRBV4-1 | TGCGCCAGCAGCCAAGATGACCAGGGAAGGGGGGCCAACGTCCTGACTTTC | CASSQDDQGRGANVLTF
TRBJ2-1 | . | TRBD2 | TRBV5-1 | TGCGCCAGCAGCTGGACTAGCGGGGGCCCAGAAAATGAGCAGTTCTTC | CASSWTSGGPENEQFF
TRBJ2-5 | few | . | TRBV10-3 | TGTGCCATCAGTGAGTCATGGCAGGGCGGGCTGGAGACCCAGTACTTC | CAISESWQGGLETQYF
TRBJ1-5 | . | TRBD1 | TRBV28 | TGTGCCAGCAGTTTATTCCAGGGGGCCCCTCAGCCCCAGCATTTT | CASSLFQGAPQPQHF
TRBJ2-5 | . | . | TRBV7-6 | TGTGCCAGCAGCTTAGGGGAGGCTATGCAAGAGACCCAGTACTTC | CASSLGEAMQETQYF
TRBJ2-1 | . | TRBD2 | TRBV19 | TGTGCCAGTAGGGCCTCAGCGGGAAGCTCCTACAATGAGCAGTTCTTC | CASRASAGSSYNEQFF
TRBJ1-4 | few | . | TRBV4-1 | TGCGCCAGCAGCCCCTCTTGGGGCAGGCGAAAACTGTTTTTT | CASSPSWGRRKLFF
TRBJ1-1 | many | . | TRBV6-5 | TGTGCCAGCAGTTACTCCCGAAGCGGGGACACTGAAGCTTTCTTT | CASSYSRSGDTEAFF
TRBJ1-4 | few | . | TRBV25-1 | TGTGCCAGCAGTTGGCAGGGCGGTGAAAAACTGTTTTTT | CASSWQGGEKLFF
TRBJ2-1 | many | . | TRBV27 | TGTGCCAGCAGTTCCTATGGCTCCTACAATGAGCAGTTCTTC | CASSSYGSYNEQFF
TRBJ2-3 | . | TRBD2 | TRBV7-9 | TGTGCCAGCAGCCCCGAAAGAGCGGGGGGTTCGTCGCGGACGCAGTATTTT | CASSPERAGGSSRTQYF
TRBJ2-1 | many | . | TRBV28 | TGTGCCAGCAGTTGGATCCACAATGAGCAGTTCTTC | CASSWIHNEQFF
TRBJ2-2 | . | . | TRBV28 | TGTGCCATAACTAAAGAACGAAGTAGGCCCGGGGAGCTGTTTTTT | CAITKERSRPGELFF
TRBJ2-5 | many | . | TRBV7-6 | TGTGCCAGCAGCACGGACGGGGCGATCCGACCGACCCAGTACTTC | CASSTDGAIRPTQYF
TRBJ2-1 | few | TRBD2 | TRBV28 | TGTGCCAGCAGTTTAGTGGCGGGGGGGAGCTACAATGAGCAGTTCTTC | CASSLVAGGSYNEQFF
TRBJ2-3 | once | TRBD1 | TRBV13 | TGTGCCAGCAGGGAAACCGGGACAGGCACAGATACGCAGTATTTT | CASRETGTGTDTQYF
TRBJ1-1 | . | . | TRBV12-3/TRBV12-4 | TGTGCCAGCAGTTTCTTCGGACGGATGAACACTGAAGCTTTCTTT | CASSFFGRMNTEAFF
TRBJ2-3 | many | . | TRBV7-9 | TGTGCCAGCGTATATGTCTCGATCACGACTAGCACAGATACGCAGTATTTT | CASVYVSITTSTDTQYF
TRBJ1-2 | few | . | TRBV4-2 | TGTGCCAGCAGCCAAGTCGGACAGACCTATGGCTACACCTTC | CASSQVGQTYGYTF
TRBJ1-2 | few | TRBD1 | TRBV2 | TGTGCCAGCACCCCGGGACAGAGTACCTCCTATGGCTACACCTTC | CASTPGQSTSYGYTF
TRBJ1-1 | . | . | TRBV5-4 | TGTGCCAGCAGCTTGCGTCCCCACAACACTGAAGCTTTCTTT | CASSLRPHNTEAFF
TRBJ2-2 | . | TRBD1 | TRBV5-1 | TGCGCCAGCAGCTCGACCGACAGGGCAACCGGGGAGCTGTTTTTT | CASSSTDRATGELFF
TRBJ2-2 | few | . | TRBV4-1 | TGCGCCAGCAGCCGCAACGAGGATATCTGGGCGACTCTGGGGGAGCTGTTTTTT | CASSRNEDIWATLGELFF
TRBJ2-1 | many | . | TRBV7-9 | TGTGCCAGCAGCTCACCCCGGGACGGAGGAACCAGCTCCTACAATGAGCAGTTCTTC | CASSSPRDGGTSSYNEQFF
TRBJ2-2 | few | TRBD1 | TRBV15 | TGTGCCACCAGCACCGGGACAGGGGCTACCGGGGAGCTGTTTTTT | CATSTGTGATGELFF
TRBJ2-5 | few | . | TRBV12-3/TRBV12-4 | TGTGCCAGCAGTTTGGGTTGGACCCAGTACTTC | CASSLGWTQYF
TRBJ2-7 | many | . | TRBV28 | TGTGCCAGCAGCGATCGAACGGGGCTCCGCTACGAGCAGTACTTC | CASSDRTGLRYEQYF
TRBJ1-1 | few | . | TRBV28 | TGTGCCAGCAGTTCGATCCAGGAATTGGACACTGAAGCTTTCTTT | CASSSIQELDTEAFF
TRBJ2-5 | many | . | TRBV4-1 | TGCGCCAGCAGCCAAGCCGGGACCCCGGGAATAGAGACCCAGTACTTC | CASSQAGTPGIETQYF
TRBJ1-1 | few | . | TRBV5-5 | TGTGCCAGCAGCTTGTGGGCAGCGAACACTGAAGCTTTCTTT | CASSLWAANTEAFF
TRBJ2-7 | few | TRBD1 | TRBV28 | TGTGCCAGCAGTTTAAGAGGACAGGGAGAGCAGTACTTC | CASSLRGQGEQYF
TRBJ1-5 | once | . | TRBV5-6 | TGTGCCAGCAGCTTGGGGCCCTCCAAGGGAGGGTGGGATCAGCCCCAGCATTTT | CASSLGPSKGGWDQPQHF
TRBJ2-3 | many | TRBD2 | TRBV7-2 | TGTGCCAGCAGCTTAGTTCTGGCTAGCGGGGCCCTTAGCACAGATACGCAGTATTTT | CASSLVLASGALSTDTQYF
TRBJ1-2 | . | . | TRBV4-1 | TGCGCCAGCAGTCGGATGGGGGGCGACTATGGCTACACCTTC | CASSRMGGDYGYTF
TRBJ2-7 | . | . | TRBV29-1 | TGCAGCGTTGCCCTGACGGATTCCTACGAGCAGTACTTC | CSVALTDSYEQYF
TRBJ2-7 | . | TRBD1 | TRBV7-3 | TGTGCCAGCAGCTTAATGTCAGGGGGATCCTACGAGCAGTACTTC | CASSLMSGGSYEQYF
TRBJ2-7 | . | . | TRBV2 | TGTGCCAGCAGTGAAGTCTTGGGGATGGAGCAGTACTTC | CASSEVLGMEQYF
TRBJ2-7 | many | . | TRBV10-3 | TGTGCCATCAGTGGCACAGGGCAGTTCCCTAGCTCCTACGAGCAGTACTTC | CAISGTGQFPSSYEQYF
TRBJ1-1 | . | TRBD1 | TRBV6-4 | TGTGCCAGCAGTGCCCACCGGACAGGGGGATTGAGGACTGAAGCTTTCTTT | CASSAHRTGGLRTEAFF
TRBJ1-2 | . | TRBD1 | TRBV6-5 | TGTGCCAGCAGTCCATACACCGGGACAGCTTACTATGGCTACACCTTC | CASSPYTGTAYYGYTF
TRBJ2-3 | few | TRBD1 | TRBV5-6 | TGTGCCAGCAGCTTGGGACAGGGGGCCTGGACAGATACGCAGTATTTT | CASSLGQGAWTDTQYF